Below are 6 T cell receptor beta chains sequenced from a single sample in a study of cytomegalovirus exposure and HLA in healthy donors. Profiled with immunoSEQ multiplex PCR; TCRdb holds only in-frame clones, not every one. Of some 79,000 clones in the sample, 90% to 95% were seen once. Sample: PBMCs. These receptors originate from a woman aged 18-29 years in good health and CMV-seropositive.

The J gene is TRBJ2-7, the V gene TRBV5-1, with 7 nucleotides matching TRBD2. The CDR3 is 15 residues long. Germline CDR1 and CDR2: SGHRS and YFSETQ. After removal of 0 bases from V and 1 base from J, the junction contained 4 bases not matched to a gene. The CDR3 DNA reads TGCGCCAGCAGCTTGGGCGGGGGTTTGTCCTACGAGCAGTACTTC. Its translation: CASSLGGGLSYEQYF.

CDR3 DNA sequence: TGTGCCAGCAGCGTAGAGGCTAGCGGGGGACCAGGTCCGCGGACCCAGTACTTC. Translation gives CASSVEASGGPGPRTQYF. This sequence joins TRBV9 and TRBJ2-5; 10 bases line up with TRBD2. This CDR3 contains 18 residues. CDR1 is SGDLS, CDR2 YYNGEE, per germline. With 0 bases clipped from V and 7 bases from J, the junction kept 15 bases outside the gene matches.

V gene TRBV5-1 combines with J gene TRBJ1-1; D is unresolved. Per germline, CDR1 SGHRS and CDR2 YFSETQ. V was cut by 7 bases and J by 1 base, with 14 bases left in between. The CDR3 is 14 residues long. The CDR3 coding sequence is TGCGCCAGCGAAGCCGGGTCCCAGAACACTGAAGCTTTCTTT. Translation: CASEAGSQNTEAFF.

The rearrangement uses TRBV18 and TRBJ2-3, with TRBD1 identical over 8 bases. The V and J ends lost 6 bases and 5 bases, in that order; junction bases with no gene match: 7. This CDR3 is 14 amino acids long. Germline CDR1 is KGHSH and CDR2 is LQKENI. The CDR3 DNA sequence: TGTGCCAGCTCGCCTCAGGGGGCCGAAGATACGCAGTATTTT. Translated: CASSPQGAEDTQYF.

The CDR3 loop is CASSLIQGAKATLEYF. The CDR3 DNA reads as TGTGCCAGCAGTTTAATCCAGGGGGCTAAGGCCACGCTGGAGTATTTT. This chain connects TRBV28 to TRBJ2-3, with 8 bases aligning to TRBD1. The CDR3 is made up of 16 amino acids. Germline V gene data show CDR1 as MDHEN and CDR2 as SYDVKM. With V trimmed by 2 bases and J by 13 bases, 17 bases remained unmatched.

This chain links TRBV28 with TRBJ2-2; D may be TRBD2 (7 bases). Looked up from germline, CDR1 is MDHEN and CDR2 is SYDVKM. There are 18 residues in the CDR3. With 1 base removed from V and 3 bases from J, the gap between germline ends came to 18 bases. The CDR3 reads CASSLSMIAGADTGELFF. In DNA form, the CDR3 reads TGTGCCAGCAGTTTATCAATGATTGCGGGGGCGGACACCGGGGAGCTGTTTTTT.